This paragraph covers one TCR beta chain sequence. Its antigen is undetermined. The sample belongs to a study of OX40 agonist ivuxolimab in advanced cancers. The study's findings and limits: CD8+ T cells averaged more expanded clones than CD4+. Among the lowest levels of clonal expansion were found in partial responders at 0.1-3.0 mg/kg.

The V gene end was trimmed by 3 bases and the J gene end by 13 bases; junction bases not matched to a gene: 3. Germline V gene data show CDR1 as SGHTA and CDR2 as FQGNSA. The CDR3 is 11 amino acids. The method was immunoSEQ multiplex PCR; TCRdb's version includes in-frame clones alone and lacks a portion of them. The sample has tens of thousands of clones; over 75% are singletons. This sample comprised CD4+ or CD8+ T cells sorted from blood, obtained in a trial of the OX40 agonist ivuxolimab. The source of this sequence is an adult with an advanced solid tumor such as melanoma, head and neck, liver or kidney cancer. The gene calls are TRBV7-2 and TRBJ2-1, with TRBD2 identical over 7 bases. The CDR3 loop reads CASSFGGGQFF. DNA of the CDR3: TGTGCCAGCAGCTTTGGCGGGGGTCAGTTCTTC.